The rows below give T cell receptor beta chains drawn from one sample of a study of OX40 agonist ivuxolimab in advanced cancers. Repertoires were generated with immunoSEQ multiplex PCR, while TCRdb's copy carries only in-frame clones and drops some. The data show 55,000 to 80,000 clones, around nine tenths seen once. This specimen was CD4+ or CD8+ T cells sorted from blood, taken in a trial of the OX40 agonist ivuxolimab. Receptors were obtained from an adult with an advanced solid tumor such as melanoma, head and neck, liver or kidney cancer. Each CDR3 is given with its conserved first and last residue. D genes are given only for firm matches. Clone size is not always given. Where it is, it says once, few, many or a class for expanded clones.

J | size | V | D | CDR3 | DNA
TRBJ2-5 | . | TRBV29-1 | . | CSVGTPQETQYF | TGTAGCGTTGGGACACCACAAGAGACCCAGTACTTC
TRBJ1-6 | . | TRBV5-1 | . | CASRGLDTYNSPLHF | TGCGCCAGCAGAGGACTGGACACCTATAATTCACCCCTCCACTTT
TRBJ2-1 | . | TRBV6-1 | . | CASRPRPLGYNEQFF | TGTGCCAGCAGACCACGGCCCCTGGGGTACAATGAGCAGTTCTTC
TRBJ2-3 | few | TRBV9 | . | CASSLRPEGTDTQYF | TGTGCCAGCAGCCTCCGTCCGGAGGGCACAGATACGCAGTATTTT
TRBJ2-7 | once | TRBV5-6 | . | CASTTGLEYEQYF | TGTGCCAGCACCACCGGTCTGGAATACGAGCAGTACTTC
TRBJ1-2 | few | TRBV28 | . | CASSLGYAFGYGYTF | TGTGCCAGCAGTTTAGGGTACGCATTTGGCTATGGCTACACCTTC
TRBJ2-1 | . | TRBV11-2 | . | CASSLQSSNYNEQFF | TGTGCCAGCAGCTTGCAGTCTTCTAACTACAATGAGCAGTTCTTC
TRBJ2-4 | . | TRBV29-1 | TRBD2 | CSAGGQSGTSGTLAKNIQYF | TGCAGCGCCGGGGGACAATCCGGGACTAGCGGGACCCTAGCCAAAAACATTCAGTACTTC
TRBJ2-1 | . | TRBV6-1 | . | CASSEVGHRYNEQFF | TGTGCCAGCAGTGAAGTAGGACACCGCTACAATGAGCAGTTCTTC
TRBJ2-1 | . | TRBV7-3 | TRBD2 | CASSLAGPYNEQFF | TGTGCCAGCAGCCTAGCGGGCCCGTACAATGAGCAGTTCTTC
TRBJ1-5 | . | TRBV28 | TRBD1 | CASRRRDRGGNQPQHF | TGTGCCAGCAGGCGCCGCGACAGGGGTGGCAATCAGCCCCAGCATTTT
TRBJ1-4 | . | TRBV18 | . | CASSPFSTNEKLFF | TGTGCCAGCTCACCATTCAGCACTAATGAAAAACTGTTTTTT